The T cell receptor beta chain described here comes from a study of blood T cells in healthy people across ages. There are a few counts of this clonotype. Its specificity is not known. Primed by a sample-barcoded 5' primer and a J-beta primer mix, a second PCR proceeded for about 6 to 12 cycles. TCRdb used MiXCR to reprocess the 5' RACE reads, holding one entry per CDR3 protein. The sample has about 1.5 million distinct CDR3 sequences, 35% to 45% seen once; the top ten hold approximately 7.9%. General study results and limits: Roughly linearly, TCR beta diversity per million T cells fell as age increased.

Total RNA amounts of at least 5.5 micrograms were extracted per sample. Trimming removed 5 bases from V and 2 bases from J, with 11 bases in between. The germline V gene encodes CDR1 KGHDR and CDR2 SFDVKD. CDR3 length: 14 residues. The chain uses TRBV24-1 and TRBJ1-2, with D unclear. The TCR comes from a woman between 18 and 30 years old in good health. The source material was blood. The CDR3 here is CATSGTAKNYGYTF. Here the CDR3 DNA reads TGTGCCACCAGTGGAACAGCAAAAAACTATGGCTACACCTTC.